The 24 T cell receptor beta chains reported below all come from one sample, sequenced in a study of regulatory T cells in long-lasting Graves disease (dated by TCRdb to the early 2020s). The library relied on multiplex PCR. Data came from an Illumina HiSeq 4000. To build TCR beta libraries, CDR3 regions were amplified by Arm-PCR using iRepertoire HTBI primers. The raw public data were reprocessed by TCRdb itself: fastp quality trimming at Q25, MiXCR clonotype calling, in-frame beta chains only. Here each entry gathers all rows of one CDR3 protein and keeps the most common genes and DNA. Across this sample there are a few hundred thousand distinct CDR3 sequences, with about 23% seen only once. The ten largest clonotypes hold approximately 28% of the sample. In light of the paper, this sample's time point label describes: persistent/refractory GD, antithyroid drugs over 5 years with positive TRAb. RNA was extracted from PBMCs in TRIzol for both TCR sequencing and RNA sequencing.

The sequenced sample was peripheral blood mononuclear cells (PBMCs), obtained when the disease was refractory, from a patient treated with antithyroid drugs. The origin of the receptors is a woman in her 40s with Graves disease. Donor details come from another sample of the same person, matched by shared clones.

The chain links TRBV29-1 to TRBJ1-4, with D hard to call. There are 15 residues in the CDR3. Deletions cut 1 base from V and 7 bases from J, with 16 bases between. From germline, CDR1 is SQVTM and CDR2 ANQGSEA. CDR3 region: CSVEGARSGGEKLFF. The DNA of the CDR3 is TGCAGCGTTGAAGGAGCGCGGTCGGGAGGTGAAAAACTGTTTTTT. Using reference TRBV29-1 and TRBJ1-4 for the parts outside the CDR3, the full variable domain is SAVISQKPSRDICQRGTSLTIQCQVDSQVTMMFWYRQQPGQSLTLIATANQGSEATYESGFVIDKFPISRPNLTFSTLTVSNMSPEDSSIYLCSVEGARSGGEKLFFGSGTQLSVL.

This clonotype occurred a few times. For the CDR3, the DNA is TGCAGTGCTAGGGAAAACGAGCTGCCTGAAGCTTTCTTT. It encodes CSARENELPEAFF. This chain links TRBV20-1 with TRBJ1-1, with D uncertain. CDR3 length: 13 amino acids. The V gene lost 3 bases and the J gene lost 6 bases, with 14 bases spanning the gap. Germline CDR1 DFQATT, CDR2 SNEGSKA (reference sequence).

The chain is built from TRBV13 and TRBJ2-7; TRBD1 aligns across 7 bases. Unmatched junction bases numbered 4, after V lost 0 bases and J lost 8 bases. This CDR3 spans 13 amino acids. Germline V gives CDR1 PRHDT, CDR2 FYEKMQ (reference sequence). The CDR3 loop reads CASSLGGQPKQYF. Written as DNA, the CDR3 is TGTGCCAGCAGCTTAGGGGGACAGCCTAAGCAGTACTTC.

Here the CDR3 reads CSAPDFGGELFF. Here the CDR3 DNA reads TGCAGTGCCCCGGACTTTGGCGGGGAGCTGTTTTTT. V and J are TRBV20-1 and TRBJ2-2; weak D call: TRBD2 (5 bases). Trimming stripped 6 bases from V and 7 bases from J, with 12 bases between. CDR3 length: 12 residues. From germline, CDR1 is DFQATT and CDR2 SNEGSKA (reference sequence).

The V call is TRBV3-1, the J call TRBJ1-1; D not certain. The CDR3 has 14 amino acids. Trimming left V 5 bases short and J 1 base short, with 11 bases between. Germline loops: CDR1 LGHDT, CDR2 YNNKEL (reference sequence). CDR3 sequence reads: CASSNPRKNTEAFF. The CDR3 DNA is TGTGCCAGCAGCAACCCTCGGAAGAACACTGAAGCTTTCTTT.

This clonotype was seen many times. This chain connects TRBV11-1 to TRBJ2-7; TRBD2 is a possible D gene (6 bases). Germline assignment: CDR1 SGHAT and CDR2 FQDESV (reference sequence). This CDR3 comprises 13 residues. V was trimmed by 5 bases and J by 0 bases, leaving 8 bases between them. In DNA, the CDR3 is TGTGCCAGCAGCAGGCGGGGCTCCTACGAGCAGTACTTC. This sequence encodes CASSRRGSYEQYF.

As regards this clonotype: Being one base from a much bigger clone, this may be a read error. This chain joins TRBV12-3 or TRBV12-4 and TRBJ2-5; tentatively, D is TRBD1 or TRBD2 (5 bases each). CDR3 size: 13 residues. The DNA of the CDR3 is TGTGCCAGCAAAGGGGATCGGTGGGAGACCCAGCACTTC. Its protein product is CASKGDRWETQHF.

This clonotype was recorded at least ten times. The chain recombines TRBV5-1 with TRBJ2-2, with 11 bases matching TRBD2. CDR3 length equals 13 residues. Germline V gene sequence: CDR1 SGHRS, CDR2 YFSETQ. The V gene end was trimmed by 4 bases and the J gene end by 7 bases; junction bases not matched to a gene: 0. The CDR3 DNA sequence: TGCGCCAGCAGCGGGACTAGCGGCGGGGAGCTGTTTTTT. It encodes CASSGTSGGELFF.

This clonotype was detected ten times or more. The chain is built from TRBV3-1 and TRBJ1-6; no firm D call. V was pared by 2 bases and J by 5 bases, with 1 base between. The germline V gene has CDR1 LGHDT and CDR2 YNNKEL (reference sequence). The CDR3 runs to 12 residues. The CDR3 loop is CASSQNNSPLHF. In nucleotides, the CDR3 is TGTGCCAGCAGCCAAAATAATTCACCCCTCCACTTT. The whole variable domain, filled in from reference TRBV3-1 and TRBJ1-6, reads DTAVSQTPKYLVTQMGNDKSIKCEQNLGHDTMYWYKQDSKKFLKIMFSYNNKELIINETVPNRFSPKSPDKAHLNLHINSLELGDSAVYFCASSQNNSPLHFGNGTRLTVT.

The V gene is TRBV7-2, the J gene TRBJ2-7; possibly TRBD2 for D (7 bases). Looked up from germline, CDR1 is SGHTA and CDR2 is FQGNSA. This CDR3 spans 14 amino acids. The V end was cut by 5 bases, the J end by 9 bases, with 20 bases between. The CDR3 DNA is TGTGCCAGCAGCCGCCGAAGGGGGGGACTGGGGCAGTACTTC. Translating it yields CASSRRRGGLGQYF.

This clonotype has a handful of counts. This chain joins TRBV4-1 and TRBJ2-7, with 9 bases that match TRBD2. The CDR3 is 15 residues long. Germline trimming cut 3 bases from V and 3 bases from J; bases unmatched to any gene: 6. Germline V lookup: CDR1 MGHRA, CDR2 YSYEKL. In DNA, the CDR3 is TGCGCCAGCAGCCATAGGCTAGCGGGACTCTACGAGCAGTACTTC. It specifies CASSHRLAGLYEQYF.

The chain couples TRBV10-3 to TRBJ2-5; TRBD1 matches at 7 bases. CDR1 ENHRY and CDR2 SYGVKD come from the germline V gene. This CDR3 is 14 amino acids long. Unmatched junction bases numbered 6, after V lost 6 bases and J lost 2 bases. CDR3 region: CAIRGDSTQETQYF. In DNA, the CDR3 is TGTGCCATCAGGGGGGACAGCACTCAAGAGACCCAGTACTTC.

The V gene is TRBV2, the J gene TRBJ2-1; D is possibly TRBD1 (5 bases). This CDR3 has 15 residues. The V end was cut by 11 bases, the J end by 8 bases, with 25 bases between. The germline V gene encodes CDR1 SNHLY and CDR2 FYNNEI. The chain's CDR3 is CAASWGPKTVDEQFF. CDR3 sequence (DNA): TGTGCCGCCAGTTGGGGCCCTAAGACGGTCGATGAGCAGTTCTTC.

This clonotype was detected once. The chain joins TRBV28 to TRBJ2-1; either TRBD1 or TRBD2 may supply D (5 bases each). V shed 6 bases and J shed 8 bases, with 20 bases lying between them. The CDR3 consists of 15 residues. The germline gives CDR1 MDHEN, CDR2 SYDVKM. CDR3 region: CASRPGTRWGDEQFF. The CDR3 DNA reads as TGTGCCAGCAGGCCCGGGACCCGCTGGGGCGATGAGCAGTTCTTC. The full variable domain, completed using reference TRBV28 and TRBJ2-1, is DVKVTQSSRYLVKRTGEKVFLECVQDMDHENMFWYRQDPGLGLRLIYFSYDVKMKEKGDIPEGYSVSREKKERFSLILESASTNQTSMYLCASRPGTRWGDEQFFGPGTRLTVL.

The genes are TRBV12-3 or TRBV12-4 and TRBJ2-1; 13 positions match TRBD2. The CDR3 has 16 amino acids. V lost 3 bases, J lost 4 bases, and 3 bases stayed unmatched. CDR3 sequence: CASSLTSGRPYNEQFF. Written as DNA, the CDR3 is TGTGCCAGCAGTTTGACTAGCGGGAGGCCATACAATGAGCAGTTCTTC.

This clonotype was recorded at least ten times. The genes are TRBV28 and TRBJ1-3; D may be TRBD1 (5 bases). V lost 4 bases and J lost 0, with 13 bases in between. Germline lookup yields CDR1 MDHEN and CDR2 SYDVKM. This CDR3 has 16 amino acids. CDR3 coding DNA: TGTGCCAGCAGTTCTGGGACGATTAGCTCTGGAAACACCATATATTTT. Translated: CASSSGTISSGNTIYF.

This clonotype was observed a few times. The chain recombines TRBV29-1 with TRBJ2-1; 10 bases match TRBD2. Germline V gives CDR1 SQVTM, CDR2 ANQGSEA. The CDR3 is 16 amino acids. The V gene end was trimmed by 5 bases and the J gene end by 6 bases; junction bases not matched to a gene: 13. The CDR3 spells CSVPRYPSGRANEQFF. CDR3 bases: TGCAGCGTTCCACGCTACCCTAGCGGGAGAGCCAATGAGCAGTTCTTC.

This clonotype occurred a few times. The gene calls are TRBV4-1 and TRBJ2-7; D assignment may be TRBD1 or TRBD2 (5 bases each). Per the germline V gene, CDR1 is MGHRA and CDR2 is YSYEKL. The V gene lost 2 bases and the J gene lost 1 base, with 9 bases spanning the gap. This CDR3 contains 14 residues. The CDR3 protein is CASSQRDGSYEQYF. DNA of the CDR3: TGCGCCAGCAGCCAACGGGACGGATCCTACGAGCAGTACTTC.

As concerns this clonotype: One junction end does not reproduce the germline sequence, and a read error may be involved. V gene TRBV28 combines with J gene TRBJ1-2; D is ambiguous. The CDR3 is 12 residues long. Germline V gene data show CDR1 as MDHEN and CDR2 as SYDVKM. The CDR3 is CASSPTVVGYAF. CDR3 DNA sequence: TGTGCCAGCAGTCCGACGGTGGTGGGCTACGCCTTC.

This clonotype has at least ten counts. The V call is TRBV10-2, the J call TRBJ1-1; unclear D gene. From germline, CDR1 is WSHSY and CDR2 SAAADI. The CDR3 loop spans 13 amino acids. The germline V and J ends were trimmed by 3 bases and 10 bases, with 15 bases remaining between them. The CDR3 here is CASSDPLTLPAFF. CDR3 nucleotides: TGCGCCAGCAGTGACCCTTTGACCTTGCCAGCTTTCTTT.

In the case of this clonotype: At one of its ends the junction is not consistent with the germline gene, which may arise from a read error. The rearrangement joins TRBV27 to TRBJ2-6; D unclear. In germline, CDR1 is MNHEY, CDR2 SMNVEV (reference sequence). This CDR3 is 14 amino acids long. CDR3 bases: TGTGCCAGCAGTGCAAGCTCTAGGGCCAACGTCCTGACTTTC. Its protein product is CASSASSRANVLTF.

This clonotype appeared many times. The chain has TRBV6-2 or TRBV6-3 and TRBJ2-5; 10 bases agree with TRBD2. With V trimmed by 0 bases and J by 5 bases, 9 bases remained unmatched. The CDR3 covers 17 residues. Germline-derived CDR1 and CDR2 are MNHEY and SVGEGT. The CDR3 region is CASSYSGLAGDGETQYF. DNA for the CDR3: TGTGCCAGCAGTTACTCTGGTCTAGCGGGAGATGGCGAGACCCAGTACTTC.

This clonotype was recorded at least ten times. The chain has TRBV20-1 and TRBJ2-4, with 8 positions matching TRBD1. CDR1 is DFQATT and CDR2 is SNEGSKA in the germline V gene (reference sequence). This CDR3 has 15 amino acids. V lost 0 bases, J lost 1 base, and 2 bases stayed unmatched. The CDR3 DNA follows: TGCAGTGCTAGAGATCAGGGGGCGGCCAAAAACATTCAGTACTTC. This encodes CSARDQGAAKNIQYF.

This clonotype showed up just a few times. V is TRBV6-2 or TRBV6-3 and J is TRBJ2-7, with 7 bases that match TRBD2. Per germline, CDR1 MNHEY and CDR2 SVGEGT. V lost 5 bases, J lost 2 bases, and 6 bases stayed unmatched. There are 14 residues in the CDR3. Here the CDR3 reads CASSGLEVPYEQYF. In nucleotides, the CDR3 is TGTGCCAGCAGTGGACTAGAAGTCCCCTACGAGCAGTACTTC.